This T cell receptor beta chain was documented in a study of HIV-infected patients and healthy controls. All unsorted peripheral T cells were captured because whole blood was used without fractionation. This clonotype was seen repeatedly, ten times or more. Antigen specificity is unknown. The CDR3 extends over 15 amino acids. V lost 5 bases and J lost 2; bases outside the gene matches: 6. CDR1 is DFQATT and CDR2 is SNEGSKA in the germline V gene (reference sequence). cDNA was made from about 500 ng RNA using alpha and beta constant primers. Alpha and beta chain libraries were made separately by chain-specific third strand synthesis with multiplexing indices. The cDNA received a 5' RACE adapter containing a random hexamer plus an SP2 sequencing primer site. TCRdb processed the 5' RACE reads anew with MiXCR; each CDR3 protein has one entry. The repertoire includes 5,000 to 7,000 distinct CDR3 sequences, approximately 10% of them detected once, and roughly 30% sits in the top ten.

Regarding the study as a whole: Unequal distinct sequence numbers between patients and controls complicated comparisons. Size-matched repertoire data failed to replicate the apparent Gini index recovery after therapy in HIV-infected patients. Donor HLA types were not determined in the study.

This rearrangement joins TRBV20-1 to TRBJ2-7, with 13 bases fitting TRBD2. The sequence was obtained from an adult with HIV infection. The sample here was blood, taken before antiretroviral therapy. The chain's CDR3 is CSAHGLAGDPYEQYF. CDR3 coding DNA: TGCAGTGCTCACGGACTAGCGGGAGACCCCTACGAGCAGTACTTC.